A selection of T cell receptor beta chains follows, all from one sample in a study of metastatic and nonmetastatic thyroid tumors. MiXCR re-clonotyped the PCR reads for TCRdb. The sample yields about 34,000 clones, 35% seen once. Sequenced material: tumor tissue. These receptors all come from a female donor with papillary thyroid cancer or a benign thyroid nodule (not recorded which). Some clones in this sample may be carry-over from other donors' samples. CDR3s include the opening cysteine and the closing phenylalanine or tryptophan. The order of the fields is CDR3 protein, CDR3 DNA, J gene, clone size, CDR3 length, D gene, V gene. D genes are given only for firm matches. Rows give clone size only sometimes, using once, few, many, or a class for an expanded clone.

CASSSLNGELFF,TGTGCCAGCAGTTCACTCAACGGGGAGCTGTTTTTT,TRBJ2-2,few,12,.,TRBV27
CASSPSGNSYEQYF,TGTGCCAGCAGCCCTAGCGGGAATTCCTACGAGCAGTACTTC,TRBJ2-7,.,14,TRBD2,TRBV13
CASKNGEGEQFF,TGTGCCAGCAAGAACGGAGAGGGTGAGCAGTTCTTC,TRBJ2-1,.,12,.,TRBV6-1
CASSYLGPGGFDGYTF,TGTGCCAGCAGTTACCTTGGCCCAGGGGGCTTCGATGGCTACACCTTC,TRBJ1-2,.,16,TRBD1,TRBV6-5
CASSLADTQYF,TGTGCCAGCAGCTTAGCAGATACGCAGTATTTT,TRBJ2-3,.,11,.,TRBV7-2
CASIDGSSVNTGELFF,TGTGCCAGCATAGATGGATCTAGCGTAAACACCGGGGAGCTGTTTTTT,TRBJ2-2,.,16,.,TRBV11-1
CASSYDMGSGNTIYF,TGTGCCAGCAGCTATGACATGGGCTCTGGAAACACCATATATTTT,TRBJ1-3,.,15,.,TRBV7-2
CASSLSGTGLFDTQYF,TGCGCCAGCAGCTTGTCAGGGACAGGTCTTTTTGATACGCAGTATTTT,TRBJ2-3,.,16,TRBD1,TRBV5-1
CASSPPSRGSNTEAFF,TGTGCCAGCTCACCCCCTTCGCGGGGATCGAACACTGAAGCTTTCTTT,TRBJ1-1,few,16,.,TRBV18
CAARTGDTGELFF,TGTGCCGCTCGGACAGGGGACACCGGGGAGCTGTTTTTT,TRBJ2-2,.,13,TRBD1,TRBV6-2/TRBV6-3
CATSSKTGMSHAGELFF,TGTGCCACCAGTTCAAAAACAGGGATGAGTCACGCCGGGGAGCTGTTTTTT,TRBJ2-2,.,17,.,TRBV24-1
CAWSVLGGLAGGGANVLTF,TGTGCCTGGAGTGTACTAGGTGGTTTAGCGGGAGGTGGGGCCAACGTCCTGACTTTC,TRBJ2-6,few,19,TRBD2,TRBV30
CASSSPPGQGTGEQFF,TGTGCCAGCAGTTCACCGCCGGGACAGGGGACGGGTGAGCAGTTCTTC,TRBJ2-1,.,16,TRBD1,TRBV6-2/TRBV6-3